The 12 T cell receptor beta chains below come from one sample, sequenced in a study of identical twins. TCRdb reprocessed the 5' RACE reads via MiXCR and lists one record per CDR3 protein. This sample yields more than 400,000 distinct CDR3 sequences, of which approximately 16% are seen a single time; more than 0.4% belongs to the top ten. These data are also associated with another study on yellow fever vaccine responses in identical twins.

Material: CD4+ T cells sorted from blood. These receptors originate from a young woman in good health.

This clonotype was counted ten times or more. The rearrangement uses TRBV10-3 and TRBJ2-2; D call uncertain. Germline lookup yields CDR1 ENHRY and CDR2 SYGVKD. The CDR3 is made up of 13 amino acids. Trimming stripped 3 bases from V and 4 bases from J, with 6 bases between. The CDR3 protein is CAISDLGTGELFF. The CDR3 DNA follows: TGTGCCATCAGTGATCTGGGCACCGGGGAGCTGTTTTTT.

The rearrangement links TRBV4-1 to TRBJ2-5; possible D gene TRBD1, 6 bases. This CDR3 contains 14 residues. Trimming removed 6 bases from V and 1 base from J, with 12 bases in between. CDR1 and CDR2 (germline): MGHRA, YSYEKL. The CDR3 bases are TGCGCCAGCAGGGACAGTCTCCTCCAAGAGACCCAGTACTTC. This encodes CASRDSLLQETQYF.

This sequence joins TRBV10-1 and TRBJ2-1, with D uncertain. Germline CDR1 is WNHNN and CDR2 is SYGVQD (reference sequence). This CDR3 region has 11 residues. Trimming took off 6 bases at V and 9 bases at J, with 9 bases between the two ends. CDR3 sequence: CASRAPLEQFF. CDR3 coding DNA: TGCGCCAGCAGGGCCCCCCTTGAGCAGTTCTTC.

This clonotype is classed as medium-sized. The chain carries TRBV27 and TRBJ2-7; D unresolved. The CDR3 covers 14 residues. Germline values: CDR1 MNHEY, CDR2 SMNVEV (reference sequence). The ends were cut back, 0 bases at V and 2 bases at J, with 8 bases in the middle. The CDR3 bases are TGTGCCAGCAGTTTATCAATAGCTACCTACGAGCAGTACTTC. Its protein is CASSLSIATYEQYF.

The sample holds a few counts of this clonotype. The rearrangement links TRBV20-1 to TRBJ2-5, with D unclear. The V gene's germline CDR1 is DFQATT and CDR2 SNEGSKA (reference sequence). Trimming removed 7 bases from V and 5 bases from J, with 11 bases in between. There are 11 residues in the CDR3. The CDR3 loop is CSVQAAETQYF. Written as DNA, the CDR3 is TGCAGTGTTCAGGCGGCCGAGACCCAGTACTTC.

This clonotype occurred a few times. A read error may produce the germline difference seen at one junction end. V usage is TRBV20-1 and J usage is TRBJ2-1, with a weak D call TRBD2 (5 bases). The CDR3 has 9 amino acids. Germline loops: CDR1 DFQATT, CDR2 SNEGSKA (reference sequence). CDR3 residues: CSASASRLF. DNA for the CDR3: TGCAGTGCTTCTGCTAGCAGACTATTC.

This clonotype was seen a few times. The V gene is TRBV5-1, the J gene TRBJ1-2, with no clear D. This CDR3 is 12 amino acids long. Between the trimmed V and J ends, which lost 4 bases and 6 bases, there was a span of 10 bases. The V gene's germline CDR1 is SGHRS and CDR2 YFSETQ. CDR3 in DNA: TGCGCCAGCAGCCCCGCTGGGGATGGCTACACCTTC. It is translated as CASSPAGDGYTF.

CDR3 sequence (DNA): TGTGCCAGTAATCGGGGGGGGACAGATACGCAGTATTTT. Protein product: CASNRGGTDTQYF. The chain is built from TRBV9 and TRBJ2-3, with 8 bases that match TRBD2. This CDR3 comprises 13 residues. V shed 8 bases, J shed 3 bases, and the junction held 5 bases outside the gene matches. The germline V gene has CDR1 SGDLS and CDR2 YYNGEE.

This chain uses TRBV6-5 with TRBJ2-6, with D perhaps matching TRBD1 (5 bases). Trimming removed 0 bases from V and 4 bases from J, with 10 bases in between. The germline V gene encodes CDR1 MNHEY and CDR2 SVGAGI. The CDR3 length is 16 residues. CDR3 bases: TGTGCCAGCAGTTACTCGGGCAGGGCCGGGGCCAACGTCCTGACTTTC. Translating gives CASSYSGRAGANVLTF.

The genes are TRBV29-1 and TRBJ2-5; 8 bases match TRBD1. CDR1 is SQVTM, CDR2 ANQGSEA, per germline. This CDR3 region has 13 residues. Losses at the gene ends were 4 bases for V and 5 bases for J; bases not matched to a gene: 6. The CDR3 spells CSVGQGHGETQYF. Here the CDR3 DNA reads TGCAGCGTTGGACAGGGGCACGGGGAGACCCAGTACTTC.

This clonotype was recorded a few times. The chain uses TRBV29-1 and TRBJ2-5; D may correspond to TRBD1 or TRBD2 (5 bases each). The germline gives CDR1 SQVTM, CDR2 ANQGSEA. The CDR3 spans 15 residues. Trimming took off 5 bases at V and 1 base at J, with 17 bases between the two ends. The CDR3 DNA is TGCAGCGTTCAAGTGGGGGTCTGGACCCAAGAGACCCAGTACTTC. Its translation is CSVQVGVWTQETQYF.

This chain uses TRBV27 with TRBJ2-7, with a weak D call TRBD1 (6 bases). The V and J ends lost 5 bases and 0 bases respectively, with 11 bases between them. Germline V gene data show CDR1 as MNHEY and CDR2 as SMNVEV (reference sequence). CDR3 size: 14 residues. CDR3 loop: CASSPRQASYEQYF. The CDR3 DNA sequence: TGTGCCAGCAGTCCCAGACAGGCCTCCTACGAGCAGTACTTC.